The present T cell receptor (beta chain) was sequenced within a study of CD8 T cells in Susac syndrome. As judged by recently defined diagnostic criteria, patients with Susac syndrome had definite or probable disease. When the RNA was reverse transcribed, random hexamers were used with an input of about 0.5 to 1 ug. Amplification of TCR beta CDR3 by immunoSEQ multiplex PCR spanned 54 Vbeta and 13 Jbeta. TCRdb reprocessed the immunoSEQ multiplex PCR reads via MiXCR and lists one record per CDR3 protein. The sample includes 95,000 to 150,000 distinct CDR3 sequences, 90% to 95% of them seen just once. The sequence derives from a human donor with Susac syndrome. Sample: CD8+ T cells from PBMCs.

CDR3 amino acids: CASSQDGDSTNYGYTF. CDR3 DNA: TGCGCCAGCAGCCAAGATGGAGACTCCACTAACTATGGCTACACCTTC. The chain uses TRBV4-3 and TRBJ1-2; D is unresolved. CDR1 and CDR2 (germline): LGHNA, YSLEER. The CDR3 totals 16 residues. The V gene lost 0 bases and the J gene lost 0 bases, with 11 bases spanning the gap.